The entry below gives a single T cell receptor beta chain sequence along with its context. Antigen unknown. Germline V CDR1 and CDR2: SGHRS, YFSETQ. This CDR3 is 15 amino acids long. With 4 bases removed from V and 1 base from J, the gap between germline ends came to 13 bases. Profiled with immunoSEQ multiplex PCR; TCRdb holds only in-frame clones, not every one. The sample lists 90,000 to 110,000 clones; roughly 89% were seen once. The sample is drawn from a study of T cell responses to AZD1222 COVID-19 vaccine. Study results and caveats: No day 14 peak samples; only post-peak repertoires were characterized. The sample set comprised mostly white British donors with more females, and clonal diversity was possibly underestimated. Spike-specific TCR breadth and depth rose after two AZD1222 doses.

This clonotype was sampled from an adult who received the AZD1222 COVID-19 vaccine. The V gene is TRBV5-1, the J gene TRBJ2-3; possible D gene TRBD2, 5 bases. The source was peripheral blood, collected 28 days after the second AZD1222 dose. The CDR3 DNA reads as TGCGCCAGCAGCCGCGAAACTAGTGGCACAGATACGCAGTATTTT. This sequence encodes CASSRETSGTDTQYF.